The 27 T cell receptor beta chains below were found in one sample sequenced in a study of control samples from healthy donors and cancer patients. Here immunoSEQ multiplex PCR was the method, and the copy in TCRdb shows in-frame clones only, minus some. Of about 77,000 clones in the sample, over 80% are singletons; the top ten hold 5.8%. Source material: blood. These receptors were collected from a woman aged 55-70 years in good health.

The V call is TRBV6-1, the J call TRBJ2-5, with TRBD2 matching over 7 bases. CDR1 and CDR2 (germline): MNHNS, SASEGT. This CDR3 has 14 amino acids. V lost 3 bases to trimming and J lost 5 bases; unmatched junction nucleotides: 6. The CDR3, as DNA: TGTGCCAGCAGTGATAGAGTGGGGGGGGAGACCCAGTACTTC. Translated, it gives CASSDRVGGETQYF.

V and J are TRBV5-6 and TRBJ1-1; D is possibly TRBD1 (6 bases). The germline V and J ends were trimmed by 4 bases and 7 bases, with 20 bases remaining between them. CDR3 length: 15 residues. CDR1 is SGHDT, CDR2 YYEEEE, per germline. Here the CDR3 DNA reads TGTGCCAGCAGCCTCACCCCGTGGACAGTAAGTGAAGCTTTCTTT. Its protein product is CASSLTPWTVSEAFF.

J is TRBJ1-2 and V is TRBV28; perhaps TRBD1 as D (5 bases). Germline loops: CDR1 MDHEN, CDR2 SYDVKM. V lost 5 bases and J lost 3, with 10 bases in between. This CDR3 has 13 amino acids. CDR3: CASSPQAYYGYTF. The CDR3 region has the DNA TGTGCCAGCAGTCCACAGGCCTACTATGGCTACACCTTC.

The chain joins TRBV7-2 to TRBJ1-2; D might be TRBD1 (6 bases). The CDR3 has 13 residues. Germline V gene data show CDR1 as SGHTA and CDR2 as FQGNSA. The ends were cut back, 8 bases at V and 3 bases at J, with 13 bases in the middle. CDR3 sequence (DNA): TGTGCCAGCCGGCTGAGGACAGACTATGGCTACACCTTC. Amino acid sequence: CASRLRTDYGYTF.

CDR3 loop: CAISDVGQYNEQFF. Here the CDR3 DNA reads TGTGCCATCAGTGACGTGGGCCAGTACAATGAGCAGTTCTTC. The rearrangement links TRBV10-3 to TRBJ2-1; unclear D gene. Germline V gene data show CDR1 as ENHRY and CDR2 as SYGVKD. Trimming removed 3 bases from V and 4 bases from J, with 10 bases in between. This CDR3 is 14 amino acids long.

V usage is TRBV3-1 (or the pseudogene TRBV3-2) and J usage is TRBJ1-3; possible D gene TRBD1, 6 bases. Germline CDR1 is LGHDT and CDR2 is YNNKEL (reference sequence). CDR3 length equals 12 residues. Trimming removed 4 bases at V and 8 bases at J, with 9 bases between. The chain's CDR3 is CASSRGQDTIYF. CDR3 nucleotides: TGTGCCAGCAGCCGGGGACAAGACACCATATATTTT.

The rearrangement links TRBV24-1 to TRBJ2-5; 7 bases are shared with TRBD1. This CDR3 spans 14 amino acids. Trimming took 3 bases from V and 2 from J; bases not matched to a gene: 2. Germline V gene lookup returns CDR1 KGHDR and CDR2 SFDVKD. Written as DNA, the CDR3 is TGTGCCACCAGTGATCGGGACAGACAAGAGACCCAGTACTTC. Protein: CATSDRDRQETQYF.

This chain links TRBV5-5 with TRBJ2-7; D possibly matches TRBD1 or TRBD2 (5 bases each). Germline loops: CDR1 SGHKS, CDR2 YYEKEE (reference sequence). CDR3 length: 14 amino acids. V was clipped by 5 bases and J by 2 bases, with 14 bases between them. The DNA of the CDR3 is TGTGCCAGCAGGGGGCTCGAGGGAACCTACGAGCAGTACTTC. Residues: CASRGLEGTYEQYF.

This clone appeared once. The gene calls are TRBV4-3 and TRBJ1-4; 8 bases map to TRBD1. The CDR3 runs 15 residues. The germline CDR1 and CDR2 sequences are LGHNA and YSLEER. With 2 bases clipped from V and 6 bases from J, the junction kept 5 bases outside the gene matches. The CDR3 protein is CASSQSDRGDEKLFF. The CDR3 nucleotides are TGCGCCAGCAGCCAAAGTGACAGGGGAGATGAAAAACTGTTTTTT.

The chain carries TRBV5-4 and TRBJ1-2; D is unresolved. The V end was cut by 0 bases, the J end by 4 bases, with 7 bases between. CDR1 is SGHNT and CDR2 is YYREEE in the germline V gene (reference sequence). The CDR3 has 13 residues. The CDR3 region has the DNA TGTGCCAGCAGCTTGGGTGGGATCTATGGCTACACCTTC. Its translation is CASSLGGIYGYTF.

The chain couples TRBV19 to TRBJ1-5; D ambiguous. The V gene lost 8 bases and the J gene lost 7 bases, with 15 bases spanning the gap. The CDR3 is 13 amino acids. The germline V gene encodes CDR1 LNHDA and CDR2 SQIVND (reference sequence). This CDR3 reads CASRASPGQPQHF. CDR3 DNA sequence: TGTGCCAGTCGGGCCTCCCCTGGACAGCCCCAGCATTTT.

The rearrangement links TRBV5-5 to TRBJ2-1, with TRBD2 matching 8 bases. From germline, CDR1 is SGHKS and CDR2 YYEKEE (reference sequence). CDR3 length: 19 amino acids. The ends lost 4 bases at V and 6 bases at J; junction bases unmatched: 21. The CDR3 loop reads CASSPGGGSGRRMGNEQFF. In DNA, the CDR3 is TGTGCCAGCAGCCCGGGCGGGGGGTCTGGACGGAGGATGGGCAATGAGCAGTTCTTC.

The rearrangement links TRBV7-3 to TRBJ2-1; 9 nucleotides line up with TRBD1. CDR3 length equals 15 residues. The ends lost 2 bases at V and 2 bases at J; junction bases unmatched: 1. Germline CDR1 and CDR2: SGHTA and FQGTGA. Here the CDR3 reads CASSLGQGPYNEQFF. DNA of the CDR3: TGTGCCAGCAGCTTAGGACAGGGGCCCTACAATGAGCAGTTCTTC.

The genes are TRBV18 and TRBJ1-4; D unresolved. CDR1 and CDR2 from the germline V gene are KGHSH and LQKENI. The CDR3 length is 16 residues. V dropped 3 bases and J dropped 0 bases, with 11 bases sitting between them. This chain's CDR3 is CASSPVMGATNEKLFF. In DNA, the CDR3 is TGTGCCAGCTCACCGGTTATGGGTGCAACTAATGAAAAACTGTTTTTT.

The rearrangement links TRBV6-2 or TRBV6-3 to TRBJ2-4; the D call may be TRBD1 or TRBD2 (6 bases each). With 4 bases removed from V and 0 bases from J, the gap between germline ends came to 22 bases. CDR1 is MNHEY, CDR2 SVGEGT, per germline. The CDR3 consists of 19 residues. The CDR3 nucleotides are TGTGCCAGCAGTTCCGGGGGCTCCCCTACATACCTAGCCAAAAACATTCAGTACTTC. Protein: CASSSGGSPTYLAKNIQYF.

The chain combines TRBV11-2 with TRBJ2-1; TRBD1 is a possible D gene (6 bases). Germline lookup yields CDR1 SGHAT and CDR2 FQNNGV. The length of the CDR3 is 14 residues. V lost 7 bases and J lost 10, with 20 bases in between. The CDR3 is CASKLRAQGGEQFF. DNA for the CDR3: TGTGCCAGCAAGTTAAGGGCACAGGGCGGGGAGCAGTTCTTC.

This chain connects TRBV29-1 to TRBJ2-5; D gene uncertain. Trimming stripped 7 bases from V and 4 bases from J, with 16 bases between. Germline V lookup: CDR1 SQVTM, CDR2 ANQGSEA. CDR3 length equals 13 residues. This CDR3 reads CSAYTTVGETQYF. The CDR3 coding sequence is TGCAGCGCCTACACTACAGTGGGAGAGACCCAGTACTTC.

The V call is TRBV5-8, the J call TRBJ1-3; maybe TRBD1 (6 bases). Trimming took 5 bases from V and 2 from J, leaving 14 bases between them. CDR1 and CDR2 from the germline V gene are SGHTS and YDEGEE. This CDR3 comprises 15 residues. The CDR3 DNA follows: TGTGCCAGCAGTCATCTCAGGGGCCCTGGAAACACCATATATTTT. Its protein product is CASSHLRGPGNTIYF.

The chain combines TRBV6-5 with TRBJ2-3; the D is unclear. The CDR3 is made up of 15 amino acids. V was clipped by 6 bases and J by 1 base, with 14 bases between them. Germline loops: CDR1 MNHEY, CDR2 SVGAGI. CDR3 protein: CASRVVASGTDTQYF. The CDR3 DNA follows: TGTGCCAGCAGGGTCGTAGCTTCTGGCACAGATACGCAGTATTTT.

The chain uses TRBV27 and TRBJ2-1; 8 bases agree with TRBD1. There are 13 residues in the CDR3. Germline CDR1 is MNHEY and CDR2 is SMNVEV (reference sequence). J was trimmed by 7 bases and V by 6 bases; bases with no gene match: 5. The CDR3 reads CASRTGEYNEQFF. The CDR3 nucleotides are TGTGCCAGCAGGACAGGGGAGTATAATGAGCAGTTCTTC.

This clone was observed a single time. The chain recombines TRBV6-5 with TRBJ2-7; TRBD1 agrees at 9 bases. Trimming took 5 bases from V and 5 from J; bases not matched to a gene: 10. This CDR3 has 15 residues. Germline V lookup: CDR1 MNHEY, CDR2 SVGAGI. The CDR3 is CASSPAAGQGDEQYF. CDR3 DNA sequence: TGTGCCAGCAGTCCCGCGGCGGGACAGGGAGACGAGCAGTACTTC.

The table lists this clone with a few counts. This chain uses TRBV14 with TRBJ2-1; D possibly corresponds to TRBD2 (5 bases). CDR1 and CDR2 from the germline V gene are SGHDN and FVKESK. CDR3 length: 13 residues. V dropped 4 bases and J dropped 4 bases, with 8 bases sitting between them. For the CDR3, the DNA is TGTGCCAGCAGCCCCCGGGATTACAATGAGCAGTTCTTC. Protein: CASSPRDYNEQFF.

The chain employs TRBV27 and TRBJ1-5; TRBD1 aligns across 7 bases. This CDR3 is 17 amino acids long. The trim removed 5 bases at V and 2 bases at J, leaving 12 bases unmatched. The V gene's germline CDR1 is MNHEY and CDR2 SMNVEV (reference sequence). CDR3 amino acids: CASSPQLGQAGNQPQHF. The DNA for the CDR3 is TGTGCCAGCAGTCCTCAACTCGGACAGGCAGGCAATCAGCCCCAGCATTTT.

This clone is a singleton in its sample. In nucleotides, the CDR3 is TGTGCCAGCAGCTTATACTTAGGGGAAAAACTGTTTTTT. Amino acids: CASSLYLGEKLFF. The genes are TRBV7-2 and TRBJ1-4; no firm D call. The V and J ends lost 2 bases and 8 bases respectively, with 9 bases between them. The germline V gene has CDR1 SGHTA and CDR2 FQGNSA. CDR3 length: 13 amino acids.

This clone was recorded only once. This CDR3 is CASAAGGFEGEQYF. The CDR3 coding sequence is TGCGCCAGCGCCGCGGGAGGGTTCGAGGGCGAGCAGTACTTC. This chain uses TRBV5-1 with TRBJ2-7; 9 nucleotides agree with TRBD2. Germline values: CDR1 SGHRS, CDR2 YFSETQ. The CDR3 consists of 14 residues. Trimming took 7 bases from V and 6 from J; bases not matched to a gene: 11.

This clone was recorded once. The J gene is TRBJ1-5, the V gene TRBV19, with 7 bases lining up with TRBD1. The V gene's germline CDR1 is LNHDA and CDR2 SQIVND (reference sequence). Unmatched junction bases numbered 9, after V lost 11 bases and J lost 2 bases. The CDR3 runs to 14 residues. The CDR3 DNA sequence: TGTGCCGCTAGCGCTGGGACAGGCAATCAGCCCCAGCATTTT. Translation: CAASAGTGNQPQHF.

V is TRBV5-1 and J is TRBJ2-7; TRBD2 matches 7 bases. Germline values: CDR1 SGHRS, CDR2 YFSETQ. This CDR3 contains 15 residues. The V segment lost 4 bases and the J segment 8 bases; nucleotides outside the gene matches: 15. The DNA for the CDR3 is TGCGCCAGCAGCGGTGGTGGACTAGATCAGGCAAAGCAGTACTTC. It encodes CASSGGGLDQAKQYF.